This T cell receptor beta chain was obtained from a study of beta chain features in type 1 diabetes. About the study: Examination spanned some 100 million sorted cells from all samples.

CDR3 size: 12 residues. Germline V CDR1 and CDR2: MRHNA, SNTAGT. V lost 3 bases and J lost 9, with 9 bases in between. Averaging about 0.12 L, one heparinised blood draw came from each individual donor. Sequencing targeted expressed TCRB transcripts, as all isolated RNA had been reverse transcribed. Produced via immunoSEQ multiplex PCR; TCRdb's table is partial and in-frame only. The sample lists about 15,000 clones; around two fifths were seen once. This clone was seen more than once but under ten times. Its target is unknown. Overall study results and limits: Among type 1 diabetes patients, VDJ junctions had fewer insertions and more deletions. In cDNA sequencing, cells with high TCR expression could be over-represented.

This TCR came from a woman in her thirties or forties in good health. Sequenced sample: stem cell memory CD4+ T cells from blood. The V gene is TRBV6-4, the J gene TRBJ2-1; D is possibly TRBD2 (5 bases). This CDR3 is CASSEGRGEQFF. CDR3 nucleotides: TGTGCCAGCAGTGAGGGTCGGGGTGAGCAGTTCTTC.